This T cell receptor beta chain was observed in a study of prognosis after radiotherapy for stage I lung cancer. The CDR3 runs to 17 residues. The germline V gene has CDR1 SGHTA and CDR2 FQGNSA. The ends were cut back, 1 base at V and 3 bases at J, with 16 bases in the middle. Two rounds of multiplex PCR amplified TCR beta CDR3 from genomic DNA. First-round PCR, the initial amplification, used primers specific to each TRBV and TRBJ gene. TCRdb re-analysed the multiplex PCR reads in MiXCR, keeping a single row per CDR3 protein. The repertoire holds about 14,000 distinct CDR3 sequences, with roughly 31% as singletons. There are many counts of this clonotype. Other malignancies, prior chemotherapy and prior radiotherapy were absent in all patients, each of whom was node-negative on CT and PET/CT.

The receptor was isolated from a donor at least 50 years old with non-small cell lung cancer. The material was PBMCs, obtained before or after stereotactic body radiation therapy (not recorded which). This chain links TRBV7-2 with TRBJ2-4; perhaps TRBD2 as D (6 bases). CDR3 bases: TGTGCCAGCAGCTTAGTTGCGGGGAGAGGGGTCAAAAACATTCAGTACTTC. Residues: CASSLVAGRGVKNIQYF.